This entry is about one T cell receptor (beta chain). Its antigen target is currently unknown. Base qualities are not recorded, but no much larger clone differs from it by a single base. These data come from a study of blood T cells in healthy people across ages (dated by TCRdb to 2015 to 2017). For the study in its entirety: In model experiments, template switching captured roughly one uniquely barcoded TCR beta cDNA molecule for every two T cells. Using deep sequencing normalized with unique cDNA molecular identifiers, the study measured how TCR beta repertoire diversity changes with age. The donors were divided into four age groups: young (average around 15 years), middle-aged (about 39), aged (about 60) and long-lived (about 80). To avoid experimental bias, donors of different ages were distributed randomly across sequencing lanes. Using the same blood draw, the study looked at two additional independent replicas of 1 million unique cDNA reads for two donors, one aged 18 to 30 and the other aged 80 or older. What the research found in general, with its limitations: Because profiling used bulk unsorted PBMCs, naive and antigen-experienced compartments could not be compared conclusively. There was a strong correlation between observed TCR beta diversity and the percentage of naive T cells measured by flow cytometry. Estimates of total diversity based on one million sequenced T cells were considered lower bounds and underestimates. Because donor CMV infection status was unknown, age-related changes in expanded clonotypes were potentially confounded. Compared with the aged group, the long-lived group had more naive CD4+ T cells, fewer expanded clones and increased TCR diversity, a pattern suggesting age selection. Observed TCR beta diversity per million T cells fell roughly linearly with age, and a significant reduction was already apparent by age around 40.

Receptor libraries were prepared by 5' RACE. TCRdb shows the sequencer as Illumina HiSeq 2500. A second roughly 6 to 11 cycle PCR used a sample-barcoded 5' primer and a J-beta primer mix. A unique molecular identifier was introduced onto each TCR beta cDNA molecule by a template-switch 5' adaptor carrying 12 random nucleotides. Each sample yielded at least 2.5 million CDR3-containing paired-end reads. The Mint cDNA synthesis kit, primed by a TRBC-specific oligonucleotide, was used to synthesize first-strand cDNA from all RNA. All cDNA was treated with uracil-DNA glycosylase and then went through a first 18-cycle PCR with the universal primers M1SS and BC2_uni_R. In the authors' own workflow: Each sample was normalized by randomly selecting 1 million high-quality reads, each carrying a distinct molecular identifier. Instead of being binned into consensus sequences, reads that shared molecular identifiers were thrown out. CDR3 identification, clonotype clustering and error correction used MiTCR with a Q25 quality threshold and the strictest error-elimination algorithm. Lower-bound total TCR beta diversity was estimated with a nonparametric unseen species model using Euler transformation. TCRdb reanalyzed the raw reads on its own, using fastp at Q25 for trimming and MiXCR for clone calling, and kept in-frame beta chains. CDR3 protein sequences are deduplicated, and each keeps its most common genes and DNA. TCRdb's processing, not the study's, gives the V and J calls here. This sample has about 1.4 million distinct CDR3 sequences in its table, and 59% of those were observed once. Of the sample, 6.5% to 8% falls within the top ten clones.

The roughly 39 donors, aged about 6 to 95 years, were systemically healthy Caucasian individuals from Russia. Each donor gave roughly 11 milliliters of peripheral blood, drawn into EDTA-treated Vacutainer tubes. Ficoll-Paque density-gradient centrifugation was used to isolate PBMCs, with at least 7 million per sample. Trizol reagent was used to extract total RNA from the PBMCs, yielding at least 6 micrograms per sample. Naive CD45RAhigh/CD27high T cell percentages were measured by flow cytometry on a PBMC aliquot from every donor. From cysteine to phenylalanine, the CDR3 is 12 amino acids long. Kept here is only the CDR3 DNA, which spans 36 bases and is read in frame from base 1. CDR1 and CDR2 are read off the germline V gene as SQVTM and ANQGSEA.

The chain uses TRBV29-1 and TRBJ2-2; the D call could be TRBD1 or TRBD2, with each sharing 5 bases. The receptor was isolated from a young man in good health. What was sequenced was blood. The nucleotides are TGCACCGGTCGGGGCTACACCGGGGAGCTGTTTTTT. This codes for CTGRGYTGELFF.